Following are 8 T cell receptor beta chains from one sample sequenced in a study of OX40 agonist ivuxolimab in advanced cancers. Assay: immunoSEQ multiplex PCR; the TCRdb copy retains only in-frame clones and omits some. This sample has 150,000 to 180,000 clones; roughly 94% occur once, and the top ten carry about 0.3%. The specimen comprised CD4+ or CD8+ T cells sorted from blood, sampled in a trial of the OX40 agonist ivuxolimab. The receptors originated from an adult with an advanced solid tumor such as melanoma, head and neck, liver or kidney cancer.

This clone was seen more than once but under ten times. The chain uses TRBV30 and TRBJ1-5; D remains unclear. Trimming stripped 1 base from V and 4 bases from J, with 8 bases between. In germline, CDR1 is GTSNPN, CDR2 SVGIG (reference sequence). This CDR3 spans 13 amino acids. CDR3 residues: CAWSAGTNQPQHF. As DNA, the CDR3 is TGTGCCTGGAGTGCGGGTACAAATCAGCCCCAGCATTTT.

The V gene is TRBV7-3, the J gene TRBJ2-3, with D possibly TRBD2 on 5 matching bases. The V gene's germline CDR1 is SGHTA and CDR2 FQGTGA. The length of the CDR3 is 12 residues. V lost 4 bases to trimming and J lost 7 bases, with 9 bases between them. CDR3 protein: CASSSERYTQYF. CDR3 DNA sequence: TGTGCCAGCAGCTCAGAGCGGTATACGCAGTATTTT.

The chain combines TRBV5-4 with TRBJ2-7; D unresolved. V lost 1 base and J 0 bases, leaving 8 bases between the germline ends. Germline CDR1 reads SGHNT; CDR2 reads YYREEE (reference sequence). The CDR3 length is 14 residues. CDR3 in DNA: TGTGCCAGCAGCTTGATCACAAGCTCCTACGAGCAGTACTTC. This translates into CASSLITSSYEQYF.

This chain joins TRBV27 and TRBJ2-7, with TRBD1 matching 7 bases. CDR3 size: 16 residues. J gave up 2 bases and V 3 bases, and 10 bases lay outside the gene matches. Per the germline V gene, CDR1 is MNHEY and CDR2 is SMNVEV (reference sequence). The chain's CDR3 is CASSFSPGTATYEQYF. The DNA of the CDR3 is TGTGCCAGCAGTTTCAGCCCCGGGACAGCAACCTACGAGCAGTACTTC.

This chain joins TRBV25-1 and TRBJ1-3, with D possibly TRBD1 on 6 matching bases. The V end lost 0 bases, the J end lost 3 bases, and 12 bases lay between the germline ends. This CDR3 spans 16 amino acids. Per germline, CDR1 MGHDK and CDR2 SYGVNS. This chain's CDR3 is CASSEYPGAYGNTIYF. CDR3 DNA sequence: TGTGCCAGCAGTGAATACCCGGGGGCTTATGGAAACACCATATATTTT.

V usage is TRBV19 and J usage is TRBJ2-3, with 8 bases lining up with TRBD1. Germline-derived CDR1 and CDR2 are LNHDA and SQIVND (reference sequence). Trimming took 5 bases from V and 3 from J; bases not matched to a gene: 13. This CDR3 is built from 17 residues. This CDR3 is CASSHLVGQGATDTQYF. CDR3 sequence (DNA): TGTGCCAGTAGTCACCTAGTAGGACAGGGTGCTACAGATACGCAGTATTTT.

The V call is TRBV7-2, the J call TRBJ2-3; no reliable D call. The CDR3 runs to 13 residues. Germline V gene lookup returns CDR1 SGHTA and CDR2 FQGNSA. Trimming shortened V by 3 bases and J by 1 base, and 5 bases separated the two germline ends. The CDR3 region has the DNA TGTGCCAGCAGCTTTAAGGGCACAGATACGCAGTATTTT. Translating it yields CASSFKGTDTQYF.

This chain joins TRBV7-2 and TRBJ2-5; D uncertain. The germline V gene encodes CDR1 SGHTA and CDR2 FQGNSA. Trimming took 5 bases from V and 3 from J, leaving 10 bases between them. This CDR3 is built from 13 residues. CDR3 region: CASSPSREETQYF. The CDR3 DNA is TGTGCCAGCAGCCCATCTAGGGAAGAGACCCAGTACTTC. Complete variable domain (other parts from reference TRBV7-2 and TRBJ2-5): GAGVSQSPSNKVTEKGKDVELRCDPISGHTALYWYRQSLGQGLEFLIYFQGNSAPDKSGLPSDRFSAERTGGSVSTLTIQRTQQEDSAVYLCASSPSREETQYFGPGTRLLVL.